This T cell receptor beta chain comes out of a study of T cell responses to AZD1222 COVID-19 vaccine. Study-level results: Among spike-specific TCRs, nearly half reportedly target unmutated variant regions.

Germline V gene data show CDR1 as SQVTM and CDR2 as ANQGSEA. This CDR3 is 14 amino acids long. Trimming left V 2 bases short and J 6 bases short, with 15 bases between. Details on this clone: The target antigen is unknown.

Libraries were prepared by immunoSEQ multiplex PCR; TCRdb keeps only in-frame clonotypes and omits some of them. The profile covers 85,000 to 120,000 clones, with around 83% appearing a single time and approximately 5% taken by the ten largest. The source of this sequence is an adult in good health. This chain joins TRBV29-1 and TRBJ2-3; tentatively, D is TRBD2 (5 bases). This specimen was peripheral blood, taken on day 0 of AZD1222 vaccination. The CDR3 DNA follows: TGCAGCGTTGAATGGTCCCTTGCGGGTGATACGCAGTATTTT. Protein product: CSVEWSLAGDTQYF.